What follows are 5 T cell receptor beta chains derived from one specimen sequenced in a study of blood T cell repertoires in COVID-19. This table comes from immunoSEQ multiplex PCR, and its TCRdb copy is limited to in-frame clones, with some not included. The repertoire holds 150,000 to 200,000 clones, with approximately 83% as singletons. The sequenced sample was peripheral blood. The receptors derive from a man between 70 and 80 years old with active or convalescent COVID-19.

CDR3 coding DNA: TGTGCCAGCAGCTTAAGGGGACAGAGATACACAGATACGCAGTATTTT. Residues: CASSLRGQRYTDTQYF. The rearrangement joins TRBV7-3 to TRBJ2-3; 7 positions match TRBD1. V lost 1 base and J lost 2; bases outside the gene matches: 6. In germline, CDR1 is SGHTA, CDR2 FQGTGA. The CDR3 spans 16 residues. Together with reference TRBV7-3 and TRBJ2-3, the CDR3 gives the full variable domain: GAGVSQTPSNKVTEKGKYVELRCDPISGHTALYWYRQSLGQGPEFLIYFQGTGAADDSGLPNDRFFAVRPEGSVSTLKIQRTERGDSAVYLCASSLRGQRYTDTQYFGPGTRLTVL.

For the CDR3, the DNA is TGTGCCAGCAGTGAAGCACCTCCGGGACAGGGCTTTTCCAAAAACATTCAGTACTTC. Its translation is CASSEAPPGQGFSKNIQYF. J is TRBJ2-4 and V is TRBV6-1; 9 nucleotides agree with TRBD1. V lost 0 bases to trimming and J lost 2 bases; unmatched junction nucleotides: 11. This CDR3 region has 19 residues. Per the germline V gene, CDR1 is MNHNS and CDR2 is SASEGT.

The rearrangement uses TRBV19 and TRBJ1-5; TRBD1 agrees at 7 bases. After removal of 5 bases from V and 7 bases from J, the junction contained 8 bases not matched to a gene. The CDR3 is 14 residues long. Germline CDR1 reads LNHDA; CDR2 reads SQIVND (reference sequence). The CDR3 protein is CASSADRERQPQHF. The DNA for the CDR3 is TGTGCCAGTAGTGCCGACAGGGAACGACAGCCCCAGCATTTT.

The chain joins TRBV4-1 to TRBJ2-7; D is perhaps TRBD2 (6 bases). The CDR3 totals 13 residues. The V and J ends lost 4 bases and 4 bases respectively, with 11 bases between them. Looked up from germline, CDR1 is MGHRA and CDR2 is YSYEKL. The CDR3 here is CASSPSGGYEQYF. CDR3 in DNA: TGCGCCAGCAGCCCATCCGGGGGATACGAGCAGTACTTC.

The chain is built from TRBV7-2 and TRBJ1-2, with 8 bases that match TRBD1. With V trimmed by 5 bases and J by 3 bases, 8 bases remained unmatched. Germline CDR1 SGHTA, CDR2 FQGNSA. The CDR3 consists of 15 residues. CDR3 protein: CASSPQTGADYGYTF. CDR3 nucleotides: TGTGCCAGCAGCCCACAGACAGGGGCGGACTATGGCTACACCTTC.